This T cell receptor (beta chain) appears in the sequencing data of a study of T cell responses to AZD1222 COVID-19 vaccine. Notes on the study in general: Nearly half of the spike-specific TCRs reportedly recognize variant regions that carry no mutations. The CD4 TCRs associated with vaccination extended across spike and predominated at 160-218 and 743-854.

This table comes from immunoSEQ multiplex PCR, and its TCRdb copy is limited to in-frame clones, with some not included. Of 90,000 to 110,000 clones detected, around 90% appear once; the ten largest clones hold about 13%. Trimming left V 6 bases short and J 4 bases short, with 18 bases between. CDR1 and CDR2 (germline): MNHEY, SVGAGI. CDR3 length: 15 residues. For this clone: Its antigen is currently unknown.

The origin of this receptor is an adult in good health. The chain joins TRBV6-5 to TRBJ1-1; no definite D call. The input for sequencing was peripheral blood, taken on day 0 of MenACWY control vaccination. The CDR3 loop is CASSHLGEGPTEAFF. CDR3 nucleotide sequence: TGTGCCAGCAGCCACCTCGGGGAAGGCCCCACTGAAGCTTTCTTT.